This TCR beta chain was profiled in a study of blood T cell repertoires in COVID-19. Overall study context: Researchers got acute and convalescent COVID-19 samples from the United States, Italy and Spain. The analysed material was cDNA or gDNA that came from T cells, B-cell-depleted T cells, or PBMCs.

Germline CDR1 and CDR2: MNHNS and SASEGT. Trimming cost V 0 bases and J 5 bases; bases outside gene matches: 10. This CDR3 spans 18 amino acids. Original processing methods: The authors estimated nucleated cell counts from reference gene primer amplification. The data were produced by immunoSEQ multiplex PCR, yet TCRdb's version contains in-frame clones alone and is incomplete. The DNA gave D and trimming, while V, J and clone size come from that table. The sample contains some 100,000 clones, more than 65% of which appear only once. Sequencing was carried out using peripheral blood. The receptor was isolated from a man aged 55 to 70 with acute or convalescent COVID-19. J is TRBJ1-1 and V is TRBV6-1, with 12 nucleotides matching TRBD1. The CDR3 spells CASSEAWDRGRWETEAFF. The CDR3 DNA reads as TGTGCCAGCAGTGAAGCCTGGGACAGGGGGCGATGGGAAACTGAAGCTTTCTTT.